A single sample gave rise to the 19 T cell receptor beta chains below, sequenced in a study of cytomegalovirus exposure and HLA in healthy donors. The study ran its PCR with 60 Vbeta and 13 Jbeta primers. Sequencing was performed with immunoSEQ multiplex PCR; in TCRdb, only in-frame clones are kept and a portion is missing. This repertoire includes approximately 110,000 clones. Sequences were obtained from PBMCs. The receptors originated from a man between 50 and 59 years old in good health and CMV-seronegative.

CDR3 DNA: TGCAGCGTTGAGGGGGCTAGCGGGAGCGAATCATCCAAGACCCAGTACTTC. Its protein product is CSVEGASGSESSKTQYF. V gene TRBV29-1 combines with J gene TRBJ2-5; 10 bases match TRBD2. The CDR3 is 17 amino acids. Germline V gives CDR1 SQVTM, CDR2 ANQGSEA. V lost 3 bases to trimming and J lost 6 bases; unmatched junction nucleotides: 16.

The chain couples TRBV30 to TRBJ2-7; D uncertain. This CDR3 is built from 14 residues. Germline loops: CDR1 GTSNPN, CDR2 SVGIG (reference sequence). Deletions cut 4 bases from V and 1 base from J, with 14 bases between. In DNA, the CDR3 is TGTGCCTGGATGCGGTCGGCTGTATCCTACGAGCAGTACTTC. Its protein product is CAWMRSAVSYEQYF.

The V gene is TRBV11-2, the J gene TRBJ1-2; 9 bases align to TRBD1. The V gene end was trimmed by 5 bases and the J gene end by 2 bases; junction bases not matched to a gene: 9. CDR3 length: 16 residues. CDR1 is SGHAT and CDR2 is FQNNGV in the germline V gene. In DNA, the CDR3 is TGTGCCAGCAGCCTCCCAAGGGACAGGGAGAACTATGGCTACACCTTC. Protein product: CASSLPRDRENYGYTF.

V usage is TRBV6-5 and J usage is TRBJ2-3; 9 bases match TRBD2. This CDR3 spans 15 amino acids. V trimming: 6 bases; J trimming: 3 bases; junction bases outside the gene matches: 7. Germline V gives CDR1 MNHEY, CDR2 SVGAGI. CDR3 amino acids: CASRTSGGMTDTQYF. CDR3 in DNA: TGTGCCAGCAGAACGAGCGGGGGGATGACAGATACGCAGTATTTT.

The chain links TRBV10-1 to TRBJ2-7; 9 nucleotides agree with TRBD1. The germline V gene encodes CDR1 WNHNN and CDR2 SYGVQD (reference sequence). This CDR3 region has 13 residues. V lost 11 bases and J lost 5; bases outside the gene matches: 10. For the CDR3, the DNA is TGCGCCGCCCGGGGGACAGGGTGCAACGAGCAGTACTTC. Translating gives CAARGTGCNEQYF.

The rearrangement links TRBV19 to TRBJ1-4; tentatively, D is TRBD1 (5 bases). The CDR3 has 16 residues. From germline, CDR1 is LNHDA and CDR2 SQIVND (reference sequence). V dropped 1 base and J dropped 7 bases, with 16 bases sitting between them. Written as DNA, the CDR3 is TGTGCCAGTAGTATAGTTCAGGGAAGCAGGTCTGAAAAACTGTTTTTT. Its translation: CASSIVQGSRSEKLFF.

This chain connects TRBV18 to TRBJ2-2; D not resolved. This CDR3 is 14 amino acids long. Trimming shortened V by 2 bases and J by 4 bases, and 8 bases separated the two germline ends. Germline V lookup: CDR1 KGHSH, CDR2 LQKENI. CDR3 loop: CASSPGQTTGELFF. The DNA of the CDR3 is TGTGCCAGCTCACCAGGGCAGACCACCGGGGAGCTGTTTTTT.

V and J are TRBV5-1 and TRBJ1-1; TRBD1 aligns across 8 bases. V was pared by 7 bases and J by 1 base, with 6 bases of the junction left unmatched. The germline V gene encodes CDR1 SGHRS and CDR2 YFSETQ. CDR3 length equals 14 residues. In DNA form, the CDR3 reads TGCGCCAGCCGCACCGGGACAGGGAACACTGAAGCTTTCTTT. Translated, it gives CASRTGTGNTEAFF.

J is TRBJ2-3 and V is TRBV29-1; the match to TRBD1 covers 7 bases. From germline, CDR1 is SQVTM and CDR2 ANQGSEA. The CDR3 totals 15 residues. Trimming removed 6 bases from V and 2 bases from J; junction bases left unmatched: 11. The CDR3 nucleotides read TGCAGCGTCCTCCGGGACAGCGGACCCACAGATACGCAGTATTTT. It yields the protein CSVLRDSGPTDTQYF.

The CDR3 DNA follows: TGTGCCAGCAGCTTGGTGAGGAACACAGATACGCAGTATTTT. Translated: CASSLVRNTDTQYF. The genes are TRBV5-5 and TRBJ2-3; no clear D. In germline, CDR1 is SGHKS, CDR2 YYEKEE (reference sequence). The CDR3 consists of 14 residues. Trimming shortened V by 0 bases and J by 2 bases, and 7 bases separated the two germline ends. The full variable domain, its missing parts supplied by reference TRBV5-5 and TRBJ2-3, is DAGVTQSPTHLIKTRGQQVTLRCSPISGHKSVSWYQQVLGQGPQFIFQYYEKEERGRGNFPDRFSARQFPNYSSELNVNALLLGDSALYLCASSLVRNTDTQYFGPGTRLTVL.

This rearrangement joins TRBV6-5 to TRBJ1-2; D unclear. CDR3 length equals 14 residues. CDR1 is MNHEY, CDR2 SVGAGI, per germline. Trimming cost V 5 bases and J 1 base, with 11 bases left between them. CDR3 region: CASSPVGRNYGYTF. The CDR3 nucleotides read TGTGCCAGCAGTCCAGTGGGCCGTAACTATGGCTACACCTTC.

The rearrangement links TRBV5-1 to TRBJ1-2; tentatively, D is TRBD1 (6 bases). Trimming removed 3 bases at V and 3 bases at J, with 12 bases between. The CDR3 consists of 14 residues. CDR1 is SGHRS, CDR2 YFSETQ, per germline. CDR3 DNA: TGCGCCAGCAGCTCAACAGGGTTGGACTATGGCTACACCTTC. Encoded protein: CASSSTGLDYGYTF.

The chain links TRBV4-3 to TRBJ2-2; D might be TRBD1 (6 bases). The germline gives CDR1 LGHNA, CDR2 YSLEER. The CDR3 runs 17 residues. Deletions cut 3 bases from V and 3 bases from J, with 17 bases between. CDR3 amino acids: CASSQGPSGADTGELFF. CDR3 bases: TGCGCCAGCAGCCAGGGACCTTCAGGGGCGGACACCGGGGAGCTGTTTTTT.

The chain links TRBV7-2 to TRBJ2-3; D might be TRBD1 (5 bases). The V gene's germline CDR1 is SGHTA and CDR2 FQGNSA. There are 15 residues in the CDR3. V was pared by 2 bases and J by 7 bases, with 16 bases between. The CDR3 spells CASSLSGPTTNTQYF. The CDR3 bases are TGTGCCAGCAGCTTATCAGGGCCAACGACAAATACGCAGTATTTT.

The CDR3 region is CASSQVPNPSAYEQYF. The CDR3 DNA is TGCGCCAGCAGCCAAGTCCCAAATCCAAGCGCCTACGAGCAGTACTTC. The V and J genes are TRBV4-3 and TRBJ2-7, with D unresolved. The CDR3 consists of 16 residues. V gave up 1 base and J gave up 2 bases, with 15 bases separating them. Germline-derived CDR1 and CDR2 are LGHNA and YSLEER.

This sequence joins TRBV7-9 and TRBJ2-4, with D possibly TRBD1 on 6 matching bases. Germline CDR1 is SEHNR and CDR2 is FQNEAQ (reference sequence). The CDR3 extends over 15 amino acids. V was cut by 2 bases and J by 1 base, with 9 bases left in between. The CDR3 DNA reads TGTGCCAGCAGCTTACTCAGGGGCGCCAAAAACATTCAGTACTTC. Translation: CASSLLRGAKNIQYF.

The chain recombines TRBV9 with TRBJ2-3, with D possibly TRBD1 on 7 matching bases. Germline V gene data show CDR1 as SGDLS and CDR2 as YYNGEE. Between the trimmed V and J ends, which lost 4 bases and 0 bases, there was a span of 18 bases. The CDR3 loop spans 17 amino acids. The CDR3 is CASSPGGGLGSTDTQYF. The CDR3 nucleotides are TGTGCCAGCAGCCCCGGAGGGGGCTTGGGCAGCACAGATACGCAGTATTTT.

The rearrangement joins TRBV9 to TRBJ2-3, with D possibly matching TRBD1 (5 bases). The germline gives CDR1 SGDLS, CDR2 YYNGEE. V lost 2 bases and J 6 bases, leaving 13 bases between the germline ends. The CDR3 consists of 14 residues. The CDR3 DNA sequence: TGTGCCAGCAGCGTTCGGACAACGCCGGATACGCAGTATTTT. Its translation: CASSVRTTPDTQYF.

V usage is TRBV19 and J usage is TRBJ1-5; 7 bases line up with TRBD1. Germline CDR1 reads LNHDA; CDR2 reads SQIVND (reference sequence). The CDR3 spans 16 residues. V was clipped by 5 bases and J by 2 bases; unmatched bases: 9. The CDR3 DNA sequence: TGTGCCAGTAGTGAAACCAGGGGGGCGGGCAATCAGCCCCAGCATTTT. Translating gives CASSETRGAGNQPQHF.